A single sample is the source of the 22 T cell receptor beta chains below, sequenced in a study of blood T cell repertoires in COVID-19. Repertoires were generated with immunoSEQ multiplex PCR, while TCRdb's copy carries only in-frame clones and drops some. The repertoire holds approximately 220,000 clones, with roughly 89% as singletons. Material for sequencing was PBMCs or T cells enriched from blood (not recorded which). Receptors were obtained from a woman in her forties who had recovered from COVID-19.

The chain has TRBV5-5 and TRBJ1-2, with D possibly being TRBD1 (5 bases). The germline CDR1 and CDR2 sequences are SGHKS and YYEKEE (reference sequence). The V end was cut by 4 bases, the J end by 1 base, with 14 bases between. The CDR3 spans 15 residues. The CDR3: CASSENPGINYGYTF. As DNA, the CDR3 is TGTGCCAGCAGCGAAAACCCAGGGATTAACTATGGCTACACCTTC.

The chain recombines TRBV19 with TRBJ1-2; D is unclear. CDR3 size: 14 residues. Per germline, CDR1 LNHDA and CDR2 SQIVND (reference sequence). V was clipped by 2 bases and J by 4 bases, with 11 bases between them. Written as DNA, the CDR3 is TGTGCCAGTAGTATAATTAACCGCAGCTATGGCTACACCTTC. Residues: CASSIINRSYGYTF.

The chain has TRBV5-6 and TRBJ1-1; D gene ambiguous. With 0 bases removed from V and 12 bases from J, the gap between germline ends came to 12 bases. Germline CDR1 is SGHDT and CDR2 is YYEEEE. This CDR3 is 12 amino acids long. The CDR3 DNA sequence: TGTGCCAGCAGCTTGGCCTTGGCGGGGACTTTCTTT. Amino acid sequence: CASSLALAGTFF.

The J gene is TRBJ2-1, the V gene TRBV3-1 (or the pseudogene TRBV3-2); 7 positions match TRBD1. Unmatched junction bases numbered 3, after V lost 4 bases and J lost 9 bases. The germline V gene has CDR1 LGHDT and CDR2 YNNKEL (reference sequence). This CDR3 contains 12 residues. The DNA of the CDR3 is TGTGCCAGCAGCCTACAGGGGATTGAGCAGTTCTTC. Residues: CASSLQGIEQFF.

This rearrangement joins TRBV5-1 to TRBJ2-5; D may be TRBD1 (6 bases). The V end lost 0 bases, the J end lost 5 bases, and 11 bases lay between the germline ends. The CDR3 has 14 amino acids. CDR1 is SGHRS and CDR2 is YFSETQ in the germline V gene. CDR3 amino acids: CASSLAGGEETQYF. CDR3 nucleotide sequence: TGCGCCAGCAGCTTGGCTGGGGGCGAGGAGACCCAGTACTTC. Based on the CDR3 plus reference TRBV5-1 and TRBJ2-5, the full variable domain is KAGVTQTPRYLIKTRGQQVTLSCSPISGHRSVSWYQQTPGQGLQFLFEYFSETQRNKGNFPGRFSGRQFSNSRSEMNVSTLELGDSALYLCASSLAGGEETQYFGPGTRLLVL.

This sequence joins TRBV5-4 and TRBJ2-2; 8 positions match TRBD2. Trimming removed 4 bases from V and 1 base from J; junction bases left unmatched: 6. The CDR3 covers 16 residues. Germline CDR1 and CDR2: SGHNT and YYREEE (reference sequence). CDR3: CASSRGLVGNTGELFF. DNA for the CDR3: TGTGCCAGCAGCCGGGGACTAGTGGGGAACACCGGGGAGCTGTTTTTT.

The chain joins TRBV10-1 to TRBJ2-1; maybe TRBD2 (6 bases). The CDR3 is made up of 15 amino acids. CDR1 WNHNN and CDR2 SYGVQD come from the germline V gene (reference sequence). Trimming cost V 10 bases and J 6 bases, with 22 bases left between them. CDR3 nucleotide sequence: TGCGCCACCCCGAGGGACTGCCGAGGGAGCAATGAGCAGTTCTTC. Protein product: CATPRDCRGSNEQFF.

The chain uses TRBV19 and TRBJ2-4; D is ambiguous. The V end was cut by 0 bases, the J end by 2 bases, with 8 bases between. Germline CDR1 reads LNHDA; CDR2 reads SQIVND (reference sequence). The CDR3 has 15 amino acids. CDR3 amino acids: CASSIDRLTKNIQYF. The CDR3 DNA reads as TGTGCCAGTAGTATAGATCGACTGACCAAAAACATTCAGTACTTC.

The chain is built from TRBV28 and TRBJ2-3, with 9 bases fitting TRBD1. The CDR3 has 17 amino acids. Germline V gene data show CDR1 as MDHEN and CDR2 as SYDVKM. With V trimmed by 4 bases and J by 2 bases, 10 bases remained unmatched. The CDR3 region has the DNA TGTGCCAGCAGTTCCAAATTAGGGACAGGGTACACAGATACGCAGTATTTT. Translated, it gives CASSSKLGTGYTDTQYF. Based on the CDR3 plus reference TRBV28 and TRBJ2-3, the full variable domain is DVKVTQSSRYLVKRTGEKVFLECVQDMDHENMFWYRQDPGLGLRLIYFSYDVKMKEKGDIPEGYSVSREKKERFSLILESASTNQTSMYLCASSSKLGTGYTDTQYFGPGTRLTVL.

This chain connects TRBV3-1 (or the pseudogene TRBV3-2) to TRBJ1-2, with 9 bases that match TRBD1. The junction had 3 bases not matched to a gene; V was cut back by 1 base and J by 3 bases. The germline CDR1 and CDR2 sequences are LGHDT and YNNKEL (reference sequence). The CDR3 totals 15 residues. The CDR3 DNA sequence: TGTGCCAGCAGCCAAGTGGGGGACAGGGACTATGGCTACACCTTC. This translates into CASSQVGDRDYGYTF.

V usage is TRBV25-1 and J usage is TRBJ2-1, with 7 bases identical to TRBD1. The CDR3 covers 15 residues. The germline gives CDR1 MGHDK, CDR2 SYGVNS. V gave up 1 base and J gave up 6 bases; unmatched junction bases: 6. The CDR3 DNA is TGTGCCAGCAGTGAATCCCCGACAGGGCGCAATGAGCAGTTCTTC. Translated: CASSESPTGRNEQFF.

This chain connects TRBV6-1 to TRBJ2-3, with 7 bases lining up with TRBD2. Per the germline V gene, CDR1 is MNHNS and CDR2 is SASEGT. The CDR3 is 17 residues long. The junction had 15 bases not matched to a gene; V was cut back by 3 bases and J by 6 bases. This CDR3 is CASSDSGAGVLGDTQYF. The DNA of the CDR3 is TGTGCCAGCAGTGACAGCGGCGCGGGAGTCCTGGGTGATACGCAGTATTTT.

The V gene is TRBV3-1 (or the pseudogene TRBV3-2), the J gene TRBJ1-1; no clear D. This CDR3 is built from 13 residues. The V end was cut by 4 bases, the J end by 1 base, with 7 bases between. CDR1 is LGHDT and CDR2 is YNNKEL in the germline V gene (reference sequence). The CDR3 sequence: CASSLTGNTEAFF. The DNA of the CDR3 is TGTGCCAGCAGCCTGACGGGGAACACTGAAGCTTTCTTT.

This clone was picked up one time. V gene TRBV10-1 combines with J gene TRBJ1-5; a possible D gene is TRBD1 (5 bases). V shed 7 bases and J shed 0 bases, with 13 bases lying between them. The germline gives CDR1 WNHNN, CDR2 SYGVQD (reference sequence). This CDR3 is 15 amino acids long. The chain's CDR3 is CASMTVSISNQPQHF. The DNA for the CDR3 is TGCGCCAGCATGACAGTCTCGATTAGCAATCAGCCCCAGCATTTT.

This clone was detected a few times. J is TRBJ1-5 and V is TRBV2; 12 bases are shared with TRBD1. V lost 8 bases to trimming and J lost 6 bases; unmatched junction nucleotides: 5. This CDR3 is built from 14 residues. CDR1 is SNHLY, CDR2 FYNNEI, per germline. This CDR3 reads CASAGTGGGQPQHF. The DNA for the CDR3 is TGTGCCAGCGCCGGGACAGGGGGCGGTCAGCCCCAGCATTTT.

The chain couples TRBV5-1 to TRBJ1-1; a weak D match, TRBD1 (6 bases). The length of the CDR3 is 14 residues. Per germline, CDR1 SGHRS and CDR2 YFSETQ. V was cut by 4 bases and J by 1 base, with 11 bases left in between. The CDR3 loop reads CASSTTGSNTEAFF. In DNA form, the CDR3 reads TGCGCCAGCAGCACAACAGGGTCGAACACTGAAGCTTTCTTT.

The DNA for the CDR3 is TGTGCCAGCAGCCCCCGACTAGTCCCAGATACGCAGTATTTT. Translation: CASSPRLVPDTQYF. The V call is TRBV3-1 (or the pseudogene TRBV3-2), the J call TRBJ2-3; D possibly corresponds to TRBD2 (6 bases). V was pared by 4 bases and J by 4 bases, with 12 bases between. The CDR3 has 14 amino acids. Germline V lookup: CDR1 LGHDT, CDR2 YNNKEL (reference sequence).

The chain combines TRBV27 with TRBJ1-2; D remains unclear. Trimming took off 2 bases at V and 4 bases at J, with 14 bases between the two ends. CDR1 MNHEY and CDR2 SMNVEV come from the germline V gene (reference sequence). The CDR3 covers 15 residues. The CDR3 reads CASSLGGEPIYGYTF. The CDR3, as DNA: TGTGCCAGCAGTTTAGGCGGGGAGCCGATCTATGGCTACACCTTC.

The V call is TRBV7-3, the J call TRBJ2-5; 7 bases line up with TRBD2. With V trimmed by 3 bases and J by 3 bases, 4 bases remained unmatched. This CDR3 has 14 residues. The germline gives CDR1 SGHTA, CDR2 FQGTGA. The CDR3 region is CASSFGGREETQYF. The CDR3 nucleotides are TGTGCCAGCAGCTTTGGTGGGAGGGAAGAGACCCAGTACTTC. The full variable domain, completed using reference TRBV7-3 and TRBJ2-5, is GAGVSQTPSNKVTEKGKYVELRCDPISGHTALYWYRQSLGQGPEFLIYFQGTGAADDSGLPNDRFFAVRPEGSVSTLKIQRTERGDSAVYLCASSFGGREETQYFGPGTRLLVL.

J is TRBJ2-3 and V is TRBV28; weak D call: TRBD1 (7 bases). The V and J ends lost 4 bases and 8 bases respectively, with 22 bases between them. The length of the CDR3 is 16 residues. CDR1 MDHEN and CDR2 SYDVKM come from the germline V gene. In DNA, the CDR3 is TGTGCCAGCAGTTCGAGGACAGGCAAGGAGGGGGGTACGCAGTATTTT. Translated: CASSSRTGKEGGTQYF.

This clone was detected only once. This rearrangement joins TRBV29-1 to TRBJ1-1, with D possibly matching TRBD1 (5 bases). V gave up 5 bases and J gave up 11 bases, with 15 bases separating them. The CDR3 has 11 residues. Germline lookup yields CDR1 SQVTM and CDR2 ANQGSEA. In DNA form, the CDR3 reads TGCAGCGTTAGTCTTCCAGGGTTGGCTTTCTTT. As protein: CSVSLPGLAFF.

This clone came up once. This chain joins TRBV11-3 and TRBJ2-1; 7 positions agree with TRBD2. CDR3 size: 15 residues. Germline CDR1 reads SGHNT; CDR2 reads YENEEA. Trimming cost V 5 bases and J 5 bases; bases outside gene matches: 9. The DNA of the CDR3 is TGTGCCAGCAGCCCGCGAAGCGGGGCCCACAATGAGCAGTTCTTC. It codes for CASSPRSGAHNEQFF.